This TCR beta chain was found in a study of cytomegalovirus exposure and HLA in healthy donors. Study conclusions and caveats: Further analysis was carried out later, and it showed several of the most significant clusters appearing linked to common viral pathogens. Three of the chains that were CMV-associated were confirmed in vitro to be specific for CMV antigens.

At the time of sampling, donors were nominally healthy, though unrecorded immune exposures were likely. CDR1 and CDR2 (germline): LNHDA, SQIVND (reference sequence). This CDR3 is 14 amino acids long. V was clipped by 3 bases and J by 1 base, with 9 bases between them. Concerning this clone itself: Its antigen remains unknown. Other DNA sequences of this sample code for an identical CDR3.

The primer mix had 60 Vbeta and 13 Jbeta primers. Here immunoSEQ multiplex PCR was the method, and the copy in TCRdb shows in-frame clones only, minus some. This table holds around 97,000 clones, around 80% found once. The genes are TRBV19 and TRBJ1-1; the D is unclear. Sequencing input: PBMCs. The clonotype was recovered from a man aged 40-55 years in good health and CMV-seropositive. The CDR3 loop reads CASSIARGNTEAFF. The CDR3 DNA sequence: TGTGCCAGTAGTATCGCTCGGGGGAACACTGAAGCTTTCTTT.